The T cell receptor beta chain under discussion was sequenced for a study of T cells after yellow fever vaccination. This clonotype was observed a handful of times. TCRdb re-called the 5' RACE reads with MiXCR, one entry per CDR3 protein. This table holds 150,000 to 200,000 distinct CDR3 sequences, about 7% found once. The CDR3 loop spans 15 amino acids. The V end was cut by 5 bases, the J end by 2 bases, with 16 bases between. The germline CDR1 and CDR2 sequences are SEHNR and FQNEAQ (reference sequence). The receptor's source is a man younger than 35 who received the YFV17D yellow fever vaccine. Sequencing was performed on CD4+ T cells sorted from PBMCs, taken roughly 5 days after the first yellow fever vaccination. The chain has TRBV7-9 and TRBJ2-7; D gene unclear. The CDR3 DNA reads TGTGCCAGCAGCCCCGGTCCAGGCAGAACCTACGAGCAGTACTTC. Amino acids: CASSPGPGRTYEQYF.